This is a list of T cell receptor beta chains from one sample in a study of post-analysis software for immune sequencing data. TCRdb re-analysed the PCR reads in MiXCR, keeping a single row per CDR3 protein. The sample has roughly 580,000 distinct CDR3 sequences, about 44% seen once. Sample: blood. Receptors were obtained from a girl between 10 and 17 years old with multiple sclerosis. CDR3s include the opening cysteine and the closing phenylalanine or tryptophan. D genes are given only for firm matches. Not every row has a clone size; where given, it reads once, few, many or a size class.

abundance: .; v_gene: TRBV5-1; d_gene: TRBD1; j_gene: TRBJ2-3; CDR3nt: TGCGCCAGCCGGCCGGACAGGGGAACAGATACGCAGTATTTT; CDR3aa: CASRPDRGTDTQYF
abundance: few; v_gene: TRBV6-6; d_gene: TRBD1; j_gene: TRBJ2-3; CDR3nt: TGTGCCAGCAGTCACGACAGGGGGCGGGGGACTAGCACAGATACGCAGTATTTT; CDR3aa: CASSHDRGRGTSTDTQYF
abundance: .; v_gene: TRBV29-1; d_gene: .; j_gene: TRBJ2-7; CDR3nt: TGCAGTGCTAGAGGAGGTCATTCCTACGAGCAGTACTTC; CDR3aa: CSARGGHSYEQYF
abundance: once; v_gene: TRBV6-5; d_gene: .; j_gene: TRBJ2-4; CDR3nt: TGTGCCAGCAGCAGCCGACGGTGGCTAGCCAAAAACATTCAGTACTTC; CDR3aa: CASSSRRWLAKNIQYF
abundance: .; v_gene: TRBV7-7; d_gene: .; j_gene: TRBJ1-4; CDR3nt: TGTGCTAGCAGCCCCAGCGGTCCGGGGGTCGGGGAAAAACTGTTTTTT; CDR3aa: CASSPSGPGVGEKLFF
abundance: .; v_gene: TRBV12-3/TRBV12-4; d_gene: .; j_gene: TRBJ1-4; CDR3nt: TGTGCCAGCAGGCCGCGGAATGAAAAACTGTTTTTT; CDR3aa: CASRPRNEKLFF
abundance: .; v_gene: TRBV6-2/TRBV6-3; d_gene: TRBD1; j_gene: TRBJ2-4; CDR3nt: TGTGCCAGCAGTCGACAGGGGACGGTAGCCAAAAACATTCAGTACTTC; CDR3aa: CASSRQGTVAKNIQYF
abundance: .; v_gene: TRBV12-3/TRBV12-4; d_gene: .; j_gene: TRBJ1-6; CDR3nt: TGTGCCAGCACAGGATCTGGGAATTCACCCCTCCACTTT; CDR3aa: CASTGSGNSPLHF
abundance: .; v_gene: TRBV12-3/TRBV12-4; d_gene: .; j_gene: TRBJ2-1; CDR3nt: TGTGCCAGCAGCTCCCCAGTACAGGACCTTAATGAGCAGTTCTTC; CDR3aa: CASSSPVQDLNEQFF
abundance: .; v_gene: TRBV11-1; d_gene: TRBD1; j_gene: TRBJ2-3; CDR3nt: TGTGCCAGCACCAAGTCGACAGGGTGGGGGATCACCACAGATACGCAGTATTTT; CDR3aa: CASTKSTGWGITTDTQYF
abundance: .; v_gene: TRBV7-2; d_gene: TRBD1; j_gene: TRBJ1-2; CDR3nt: TGTGCCAGCAGCAACGGACAGGGGATGGGCGGCTACACCTTC; CDR3aa: CASSNGQGMGGYTF
abundance: .; v_gene: TRBV3-1; d_gene: .; j_gene: TRBJ2-7; CDR3nt: TGTGCCAGCAGCCACGACAGGGAGCGGGTCTACGAGCAGTACTTC; CDR3aa: CASSHDRERVYEQYF
abundance: few; v_gene: TRBV4-1; d_gene: TRBD2; j_gene: TRBJ2-1; CDR3nt: TGCGCCAGCAGCTCACGGGGCCTAGCGGGAGGGCCGAGTATCTACAATGAGCAGTTCTTC; CDR3aa: CASSSRGLAGGPSIYNEQFF
abundance: few; v_gene: TRBV4-2; d_gene: .; j_gene: TRBJ2-5; CDR3nt: TGTGCCAGCAGCCAGCAAGCCCGACTTAAAGTAGACGAGACCCAGTACTTC; CDR3aa: CASSQQARLKVDETQYF
abundance: .; v_gene: TRBV12-3/TRBV12-4; d_gene: .; j_gene: TRBJ2-2; CDR3nt: TGTGCCAGCAGCTCGACAGCTGGCGGCGGGGAGCTGTTTTTT; CDR3aa: CASSSTAGGGELFF
abundance: .; v_gene: TRBV6-5; d_gene: .; j_gene: TRBJ2-5; CDR3nt: TGTGCCAGCAGTTTAAGAGGGCCCGCAGAGACCCAGTACTTC; CDR3aa: CASSLRGPAETQYF
abundance: .; v_gene: TRBV9; d_gene: .; j_gene: TRBJ2-7; CDR3nt: TGTGCCAGCAGCGTAGTGTTTAGGGACCCTCCGTACTTC; CDR3aa: CASSVVFRDPPYF
abundance: few; v_gene: TRBV6-5; d_gene: TRBD1; j_gene: TRBJ2-7; CDR3nt: TGTGCCAGCAGTTCACACCGGGACAGCTCCTACGAGCAGTACTTC; CDR3aa: CASSSHRDSSYEQYF
abundance: few; v_gene: TRBV20-1; d_gene: TRBD1; j_gene: TRBJ2-1; CDR3nt: TGCAGTGCTAGTTCAGGTCCAGGGGGCAATGAGCAGTTCTTC; CDR3aa: CSASSGPGGNEQFF
abundance: .; v_gene: TRBV20-1; d_gene: .; j_gene: TRBJ1-2; CDR3nt: TGCAGTGCTAGCACCGATGGGGGAGGCTACACCTTC; CDR3aa: CSASTDGGGYTF
abundance: .; v_gene: TRBV7-2; d_gene: .; j_gene: TRBJ1-2; CDR3nt: TGTGCCAGCAGCTTAGGAGGGGGTATTACGGGCTACACCTTC; CDR3aa: CASSLGGGITGYTF
abundance: .; v_gene: TRBV12-3/TRBV12-4; d_gene: .; j_gene: TRBJ2-1; CDR3nt: TGTGCCAGCAGTTTTTTGCCTTATGGTGAGCAGTTCTTC; CDR3aa: CASSFLPYGEQFF
abundance: .; v_gene: TRBV7-2; d_gene: .; j_gene: TRBJ2-5; CDR3nt: TGTGCCAGCAGCCCGAAGGGCAGGGGCCAAGAGACCCAGTACTTC; CDR3aa: CASSPKGRGQETQYF
abundance: .; v_gene: TRBV29-1; d_gene: TRBD2; j_gene: TRBJ2-7; CDR3nt: TGCAGCGTTGAAGGGCTCGTTCAGGGGAGCGGGAGATACAATGAGCAGTACTTC; CDR3aa: CSVEGLVQGSGRYNEQYF
abundance: .; v_gene: TRBV7-8; d_gene: .; j_gene: TRBJ1-5; CDR3nt: TGTGCCAGCAGCCGGACCGAGTTTATCTTTGGCAATCAGCCCCAGCATTTT; CDR3aa: CASSRTEFIFGNQPQHF
abundance: .; v_gene: TRBV5-1; d_gene: .; j_gene: TRBJ2-7; CDR3nt: TGCGCCAGCAGCTTGAAGAGCGTCCTCTCCTACGAGCAGTACTTC; CDR3aa: CASSLKSVLSYEQYF
abundance: .; v_gene: TRBV7-3; d_gene: TRBD1; j_gene: TRBJ2-5; CDR3nt: TGTGCCAGCAGCCAGACAGGGGGCTCGGTGGAGCAGTACTTC; CDR3aa: CASSQTGGSVEQYF
abundance: .; v_gene: TRBV12-3/TRBV12-4; d_gene: TRBD2; j_gene: TRBJ2-3; CDR3nt: TGTGCCAGCAGCCGCAGCGGGAGGGGTTACACAGATACGCAGTATTTT; CDR3aa: CASSRSGRGYTDTQYF
abundance: .; v_gene: TRBV4-1; d_gene: TRBD2; j_gene: TRBJ2-5; CDR3nt: TGCGCCAGCAGCCGAAGACTAGCGGGAGGGCTAGAGACCCAGGACTTC; CDR3aa: CASSRRLAGGLETQDF
abundance: .; v_gene: TRBV6-5; d_gene: .; j_gene: TRBJ2-5; CDR3nt: TGTGCCAGCAGGGTGGGGGATTTCCAAGAGACCCAGTACTTC; CDR3aa: CASRVGDFQETQYF
abundance: few; v_gene: TRBV4-1; d_gene: .; j_gene: TRBJ2-3; CDR3nt: TGCGCCAGCAGCCAGTTACGAGATACGCAGTATTTT; CDR3aa: CASSQLRDTQYF
abundance: few; v_gene: TRBV7-2; d_gene: TRBD2; j_gene: TRBJ2-5; CDR3nt: TGTGCCAGCAGCTCGAGCACAGGGACTAGCGGGATAGAGACCCAGTACTTC; CDR3aa: CASSSSTGTSGIETQYF
abundance: .; v_gene: TRBV27; d_gene: .; j_gene: TRBJ1-1; CDR3nt: TGTGCCAGCAGCCCCACGGGGCTGGAAGCTTTCTTT; CDR3aa: CASSPTGLEAFF
abundance: .; v_gene: TRBV7-2; d_gene: .; j_gene: TRBJ2-5; CDR3nt: TGTGCCAGCAGCTTACACCCAACCCTGGGTCCCCCCCAAGAGACCCAGTACTTC; CDR3aa: CASSLHPTLGPPQETQYF